What follows is one T cell receptor (beta chain) and its context. Assay: immunoSEQ multiplex PCR; the TCRdb copy retains only in-frame clones and omits some. This table has tens of thousands of clones, about 80% appearing once. V lost 11 bases, J lost 0 bases, and 14 bases lay in between. The CDR3 is 14 amino acids. The germline V gene has CDR1 ENHRY and CDR2 SYGVKD. This sample was included in a study of radiation and T cells in renal cell carcinoma. The time point was: blood 2 weeks post-SBRT. Specified treatment: 15 Gy SBRT to primary tumor, nephrectomy 4 weeks later. Sequencing used blood, obtained from a patient whose treatment included radiotherapy and nephrectomy. This sequence joins TRBV10-3 and TRBJ1-3; TRBD1 might be the D (5 bases). The origin of this receptor is a woman between 65 and 79 years old with renal cell carcinoma. This chain's CDR3 is CASGDSRSGNTIYF. CDR3 nucleotides: TGTGCCTCCGGTGACAGCCGCTCTGGAAACACCATATATTTT.